A single sample gave rise to the 8 T cell receptor beta chains below, sequenced in a study of blood T cell repertoires in COVID-19. Only in-frame clones appear in the TCRdb table, and some are missing; sequencing was by immunoSEQ multiplex PCR. The sample gives 130,000 or so clones, around 85% of which show up once; 3.9% is in the top ten. The source material was peripheral blood. These TCRs come from a man aged 55 to 70 with acute or convalescent COVID-19.

This clone was picked up a small number of times. The chain couples TRBV30 to TRBJ2-7, with 8 bases matching TRBD1. The trim removed 0 bases at V and 4 bases at J, leaving 5 bases unmatched. The CDR3 extends over 14 amino acids. Germline CDR1 reads GTSNPN; CDR2 reads SVGIG (reference sequence). CDR3 residues: CAWSVWTGSYEQYF. CDR3 nucleotide sequence: TGTGCCTGGAGTGTATGGACAGGGAGTTACGAGCAGTACTTC.

The chain employs TRBV6-6 and TRBJ1-2; D possibly corresponds to TRBD1 (6 bases). CDR3 size: 16 residues. CDR1 is MNHNY and CDR2 is SVGAGI in the germline V gene (reference sequence). V lost 0 bases to trimming and J lost 5 bases, with 16 bases between them. The CDR3 loop is CASSYSKQGPYYGYTF. The CDR3 nucleotides read TGTGCCAGCAGTTACTCGAAGCAGGGGCCTTATTATGGCTACACCTTC.

The V gene is TRBV30, the J gene TRBJ2-7; 7 bases agree with TRBD2. V trimming: 5 bases; J trimming: 7 bases; junction bases outside the gene matches: 14. CDR1 is GTSNPN, CDR2 SVGIG, per germline (reference sequence). This CDR3 has 14 amino acids. The CDR3 DNA follows: TGTGCCTGGGAACTAGTGGGAGGGCCGAAGGAGCAGTACTTC. It is translated as CAWELVGGPKEQYF.

V is TRBV5-8 and J is TRBJ1-5; TRBD1 agrees at 10 bases. This CDR3 has 15 amino acids. Unmatched junction bases numbered 4, after V lost 3 bases and J lost 4 bases. In germline, CDR1 is SGHTS, CDR2 YDEGEE. CDR3 sequence: CASSWRTGGNQPQHF. The CDR3 DNA is TGTGCCAGCAGCTGGCGGACAGGGGGAAATCAGCCCCAGCATTTT.

The chain carries TRBV29-1 and TRBJ1-5; TRBD1 aligns across 9 bases. The germline V gene encodes CDR1 SQVTM and CDR2 ANQGSEA. The CDR3 totals 13 residues. The J segment lost 4 bases and the V segment lost 4 bases, leaving 2 bases of the junction unmatched. The CDR3 coding sequence is TGCAGCGTTGGAGGGACAGGGAATCAGCCCCAGCATTTT. It yields the protein CSVGGTGNQPQHF.

V is TRBV20-1 and J is TRBJ2-2; a weak D match, TRBD1 (6 bases). The CDR3 runs to 15 residues. Trimming left V 6 bases short and J 2 bases short, with 16 bases between. Per the germline V gene, CDR1 is DFQATT and CDR2 is SNEGSKA (reference sequence). Written as DNA, the CDR3 is TGCAGTGCAAGTAGGACAGCGTCCAACACCGGGGAGCTGTTTTTT. As protein: CSASRTASNTGELFF.

In DNA, the CDR3 is TGCGCCAGCAGCTTGGAGACAGCTACCGGGGAGCTGTTTTTT. Translation: CASSLETATGELFF. The rearrangement links TRBV5-1 to TRBJ2-2; D might be TRBD1 (5 bases). The germline CDR1 and CDR2 sequences are SGHRS and YFSETQ. This CDR3 is 14 amino acids long. V was trimmed by 0 bases and J by 5 bases, leaving 8 bases between them.

The chain employs TRBV5-6 and TRBJ2-5; D gene ambiguous. CDR3 length: 11 residues. Per germline, CDR1 SGHDT and CDR2 YYEEEE. Trimming removed 7 bases from V and 4 bases from J, with 8 bases in between. The CDR3 region has the DNA TGTGCCAGCGAACTTGGAGAGACCCAGTACTTC. Translation: CASELGETQYF.